This TCR beta chain was found in a study of blood T cell repertoires in COVID-19. Germline-derived CDR1 and CDR2 are SEHNR and FQNEAQ (reference sequence). V was shortened by 5 bases and J by 8 bases, with 13 bases between the two germline ends. This CDR3 has 13 residues. In the original analysis: Nucleated cell number was recorded as an estimate derived from reference gene primer amplification. Sequencing was performed with immunoSEQ multiplex PCR; in TCRdb, only in-frame clones are kept and a portion is missing. The V and J calls and the clone size are those of that table, but D and trimming were determined from the DNA. The sample consists of roughly 340,000 clones, about nine tenths of them appearing once.

The sample consisted of peripheral blood. J is TRBJ2-1 and V is TRBV7-9; perhaps TRBD1 as D (5 bases). The clonotype comes from a woman between 65 and 79 years old with COVID-19, enrolled during active disease. The DNA for the CDR3 is TGTGCCAGCAGCAGTAAGGGGCCTGATGAGCAGTTCTTC. Protein: CASSSKGPDEQFF.